This TCR beta chain comes out of a study of lymphopenia after photon versus proton radiotherapy. Study-wide points: Oligoclonal CD8+ Temra expansion after nadir drove photon patients' diversity drop. Relative stability marked proton patients; photon patients lost diversity and naive cells.

The protocol was immunoSEQ multiplex PCR, while the TCRdb copy is restricted to in-frame clones and leaves out a portion. The sample comprises about 40,000 clones, 86% of which are singletons, and around 10% rests with the top ten. From germline, CDR1 is MGHRA and CDR2 YSYEKL. The length of the CDR3 is 14 residues. The V gene lost 0 bases and the J gene lost 6 bases, with 9 bases spanning the gap. Comments on this clone: Its antigen remains unidentified.

The chain links TRBV4-1 to TRBJ2-1; D gene ambiguous. The source was peripheral blood, collected from a patient treated with proton-based radiotherapy. The TCR originated in an older woman with pancreatic cancer. Some clones in this sample may be carry-over from other donors' samples. The CDR3 bases are TGCGCCAGCAGCCAAGATCGGCTGCTCAATGAGCAGTTCTTC. Protein sequence: CASSQDRLLNEQFF.